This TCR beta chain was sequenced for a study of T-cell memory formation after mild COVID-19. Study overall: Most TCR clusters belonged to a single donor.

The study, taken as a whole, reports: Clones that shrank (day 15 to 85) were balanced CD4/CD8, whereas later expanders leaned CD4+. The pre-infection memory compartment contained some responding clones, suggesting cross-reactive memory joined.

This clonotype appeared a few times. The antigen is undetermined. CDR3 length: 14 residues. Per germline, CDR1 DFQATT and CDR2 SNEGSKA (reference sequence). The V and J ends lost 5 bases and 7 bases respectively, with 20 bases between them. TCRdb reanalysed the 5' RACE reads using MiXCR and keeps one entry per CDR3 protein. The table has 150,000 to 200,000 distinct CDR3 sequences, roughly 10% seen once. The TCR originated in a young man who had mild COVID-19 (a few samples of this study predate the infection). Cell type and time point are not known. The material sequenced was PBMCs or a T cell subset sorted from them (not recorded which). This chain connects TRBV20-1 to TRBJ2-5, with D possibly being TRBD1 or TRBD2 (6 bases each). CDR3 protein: CSAHPTGALRTQYF. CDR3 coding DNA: TGCAGTGCTCACCCTACGGGGGCACTGCGGACCCAGTACTTC.